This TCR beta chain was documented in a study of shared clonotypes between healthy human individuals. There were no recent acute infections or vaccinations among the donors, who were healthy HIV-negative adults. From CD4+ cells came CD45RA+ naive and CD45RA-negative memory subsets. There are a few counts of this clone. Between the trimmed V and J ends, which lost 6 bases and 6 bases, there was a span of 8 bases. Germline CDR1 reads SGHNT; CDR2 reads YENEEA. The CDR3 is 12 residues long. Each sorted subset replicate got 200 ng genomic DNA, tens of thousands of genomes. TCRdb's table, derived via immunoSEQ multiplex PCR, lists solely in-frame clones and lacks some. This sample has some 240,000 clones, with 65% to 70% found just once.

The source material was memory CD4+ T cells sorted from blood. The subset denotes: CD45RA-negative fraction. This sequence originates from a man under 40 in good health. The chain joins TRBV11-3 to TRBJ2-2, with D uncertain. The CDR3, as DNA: TGTGCCAGCAGTTCACCGGCCGGGGAGCTGTTTTTT. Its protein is CASSSPAGELFF.